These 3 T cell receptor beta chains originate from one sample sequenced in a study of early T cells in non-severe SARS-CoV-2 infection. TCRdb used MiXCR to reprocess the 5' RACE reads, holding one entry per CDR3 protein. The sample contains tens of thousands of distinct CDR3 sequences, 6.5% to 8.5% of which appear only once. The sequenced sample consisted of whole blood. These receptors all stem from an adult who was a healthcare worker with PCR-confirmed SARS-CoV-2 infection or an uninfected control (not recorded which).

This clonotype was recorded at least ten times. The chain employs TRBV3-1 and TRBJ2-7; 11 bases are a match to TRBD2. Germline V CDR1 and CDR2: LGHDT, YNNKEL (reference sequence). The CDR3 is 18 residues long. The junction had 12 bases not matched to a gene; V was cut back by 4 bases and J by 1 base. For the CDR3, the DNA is TGTGCCAGCAGCCTAACTTTTTCCGGGACTAGCGGTTCCTACGAGCAGTACTTC. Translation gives CASSLTFSGTSGSYEQYF.

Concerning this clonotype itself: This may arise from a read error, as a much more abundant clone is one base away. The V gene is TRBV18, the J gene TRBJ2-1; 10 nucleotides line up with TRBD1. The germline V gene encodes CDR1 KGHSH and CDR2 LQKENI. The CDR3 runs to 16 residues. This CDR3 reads CANSPTGGAPVNEQFF. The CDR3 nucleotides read TGTGCCAACTCACCGACAGGGGGCGCCCCCGTCAATGAGCAGTTCTTC.

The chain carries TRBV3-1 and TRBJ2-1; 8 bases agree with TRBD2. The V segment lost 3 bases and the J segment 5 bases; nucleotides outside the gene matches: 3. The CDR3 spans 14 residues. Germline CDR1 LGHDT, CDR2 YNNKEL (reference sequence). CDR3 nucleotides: TGTGCCAGCAGCCAGCTGCGGGGGGACAATGAGCAGTTCTTC. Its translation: CASSQLRGDNEQFF.